This TCR beta chain is from a study of blood T cell repertoires in COVID-19. Study as a whole: COVID-19 samples from acute and convalescent phases originated in the United States, Italy and Spain. The analysed material was cDNA or gDNA that came from T cells, B-cell-depleted T cells, or PBMCs.

Original processing notes: Reference gene primer amplification in the assay estimated nucleated cell counts. The data were produced by immunoSEQ multiplex PCR, yet TCRdb's version contains in-frame clones alone and is incomplete. The DNA gave D and trimming, while V, J and clone size come from that table. This sample has over 80,000 clones; around two thirds occur once, and the top ten carry over 3.5%. The Seattle site enrolled patients during active infection and followed them longitudinally. This TCR came from a man aged 70 or older with COVID-19, enrolled during active disease. Sequencing used peripheral blood.

CDR3 DNA: TGTGCCAGCAGCATTTTACTAGCGGGAGGGGGCGGGGAGCTGTTTTTT. This sequence encodes CASSILLAGGGGELFF. This chain links TRBV21-1 with TRBJ2-2; the table's TRBD2 call for D was not verified on the DNA. TRBV21-1 constitutes a pseudogene. The CDR3 length is 16 residues.